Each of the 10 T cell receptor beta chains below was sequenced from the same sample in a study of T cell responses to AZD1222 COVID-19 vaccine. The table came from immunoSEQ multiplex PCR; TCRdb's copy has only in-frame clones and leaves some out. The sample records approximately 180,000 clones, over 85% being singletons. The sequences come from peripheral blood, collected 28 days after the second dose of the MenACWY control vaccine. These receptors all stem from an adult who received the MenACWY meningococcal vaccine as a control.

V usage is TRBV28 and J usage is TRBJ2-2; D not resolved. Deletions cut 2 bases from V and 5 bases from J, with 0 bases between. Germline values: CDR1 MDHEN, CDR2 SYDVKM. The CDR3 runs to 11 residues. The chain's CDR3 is CASSLTGELFF. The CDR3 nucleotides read TGTGCCAGCAGTTTAACCGGGGAGCTGTTTTTT.

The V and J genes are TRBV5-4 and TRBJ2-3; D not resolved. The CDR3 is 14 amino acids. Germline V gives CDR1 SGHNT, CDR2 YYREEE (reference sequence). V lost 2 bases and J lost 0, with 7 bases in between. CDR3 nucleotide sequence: TGTGCCAGCAGCTTAGCAATAAGCACAGATACGCAGTATTTT. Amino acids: CASSLAISTDTQYF.

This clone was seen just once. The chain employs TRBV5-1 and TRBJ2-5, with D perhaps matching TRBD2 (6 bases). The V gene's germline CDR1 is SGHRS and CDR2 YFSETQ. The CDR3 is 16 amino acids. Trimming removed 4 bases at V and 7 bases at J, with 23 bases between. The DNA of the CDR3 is TGCGCCAGCAGCCGCTCTAATGACCACACCGGGGGGACCCAGTACTTC. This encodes CASSRSNDHTGGTQYF.

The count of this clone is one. This CDR3 reads CASSSGQTNTGELFF. The CDR3 DNA follows: TGCGCCAGCAGCTCTGGACAGACGAACACCGGGGAGCTGTTTTTT. This chain joins TRBV5-1 and TRBJ2-2; possibly TRBD1 for D (6 bases). CDR3 size: 15 residues. Looked up from germline, CDR1 is SGHRS and CDR2 is YFSETQ. The V and J ends lost 3 bases and 0 bases respectively, with 9 bases between them.

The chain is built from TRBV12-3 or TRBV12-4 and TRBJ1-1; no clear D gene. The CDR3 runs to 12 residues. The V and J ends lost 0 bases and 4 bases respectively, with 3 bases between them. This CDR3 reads CASSLAFTEAFF. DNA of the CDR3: TGTGCCAGCAGTTTAGCATTCACTGAAGCTTTCTTT.

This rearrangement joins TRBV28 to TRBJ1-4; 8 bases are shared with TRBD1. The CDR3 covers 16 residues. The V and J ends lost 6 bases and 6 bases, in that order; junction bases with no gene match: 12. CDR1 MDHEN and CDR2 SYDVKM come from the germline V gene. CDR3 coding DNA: TGTGCCAGCAGAGACAGGGGAATAGGTTTAGATGAAAAACTGTTTTTT. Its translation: CASRDRGIGLDEKLFF.

Here the CDR3 DNA reads TGTGCCAGCATTCACCAGGGCGGAACTGAAGCTTTCTTT. Residues: CASIHQGGTEAFF. The chain combines TRBV6-5 with TRBJ1-1; weak D call: TRBD1 (5 bases). Germline V gene sequence: CDR1 MNHEY, CDR2 SVGAGI. Trimming cost V 7 bases and J 5 bases, with 14 bases left between them. CDR3 length: 13 residues.

For the CDR3, the DNA is TGTGCCAGCAGCTCGTACCACGAGCAGTACTTC. Amino acid sequence: CASSSYHEQYF. The chain carries TRBV7-2 and TRBJ2-7; no clear D. CDR3 length: 11 residues. Germline V lookup: CDR1 SGHTA, CDR2 FQGNSA. Between the trimmed V and J ends, which lost 4 bases and 5 bases, there was a span of 6 bases.

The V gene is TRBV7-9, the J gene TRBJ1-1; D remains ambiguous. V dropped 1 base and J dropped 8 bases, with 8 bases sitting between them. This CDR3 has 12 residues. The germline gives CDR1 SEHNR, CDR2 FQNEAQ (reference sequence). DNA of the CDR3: TGTGCCAGCAGCTTAGGGGCCGCGGAAGCTTTCTTT. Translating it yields CASSLGAAEAFF.

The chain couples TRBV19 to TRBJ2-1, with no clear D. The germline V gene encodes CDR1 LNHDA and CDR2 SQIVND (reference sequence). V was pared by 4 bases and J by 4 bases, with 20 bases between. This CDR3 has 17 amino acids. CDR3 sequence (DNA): TGTGCCAGTAGTACACGGACGGCCGTTCCCTTTTACAATGAGCAGTTCTTC. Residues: CASSTRTAVPFYNEQFF.